The rows below give T cell receptor beta chains drawn from one sample of a study of blood T cell repertoires in COVID-19. The assay was immunoSEQ multiplex PCR, and TCRdb's table has in-frame clones only and misses some. The profile shows around 95,000 clones, 81% of them singletons. Sequenced material: peripheral blood. Receptors originate from a woman of 80 years or more with acute or convalescent COVID-19. Both conserved end residues are part of each CDR3. Fields, in order: CDR3 DNA, CDR3 protein, clone size, CDR3 length, D gene, J gene, V gene. D genes are given only for firm matches. Where a row states a size, it is once, few, many or the class of an expanded clone; other rows omit it.

DNA: TGTGCCAGCAGTCGGACCGGGACAGGCATGCATACGCAGTATTTT
CDR3: CASSRTGTGMHTQYF
size: NA
length: 15
D: TRBD1
J: TRBJ2-3
V: TRBV2

DNA: TGTGCCAGCTCACCACCTCTGGCGGGGGGGAGCACAGATACGCAGTATTTT
CDR3: CASSPPLAGGSTDTQYF
size: NA
length: 17
D: TRBD2
J: TRBJ2-3
V: TRBV18

DNA: TGTGCCAGCAGGCACGAAAGGGGCATTAACTATGGCTACACCTTC
CDR3: CASRHERGINYGYTF
size: NA
length: 15
D: NA
J: TRBJ1-2
V: TRBV2

DNA: TGCGCCAGCAGCTTGGATGCAGGGGGCTATTCACCCCTCCACTTT
CDR3: CASSLDAGGYSPLHF
size: NA
length: 15
D: TRBD1
J: TRBJ1-6
V: TRBV5-1

DNA: TGTGCCAGCAGCCCTAGACTAGCGGGGGAATCTAGCGAGCAGTACTTC
CDR3: CASSPRLAGESSEQYF
size: NA
length: 16
D: TRBD2
J: TRBJ2-7
V: TRBV7-9

DNA: TGTGCCAGCAGCCCGGGGACAGGGAGCACAGATACGCAGTATTTT
CDR3: CASSPGTGSTDTQYF
size: once
length: 15
D: TRBD1
J: TRBJ2-3
V: TRBV5-6

DNA: TGTGCCAGCAGCAAAACCCCCCGGCACAGCTACTTGAGAACCGGGGAGCTGTTTTTT
CDR3: CASSKTPRHSYLRTGELFF
size: NA
length: 19
D: NA
J: TRBJ2-2
V: TRBV21-1

DNA: TGTGCCAGCAAAGATACTATGAACACTGAAGCTTTCTTT
CDR3: CASKDTMNTEAFF
size: NA
length: 13
D: NA
J: TRBJ1-1
V: TRBV28

DNA: TGTGCCAGCAGCGTCGGACTAGCGGTTACCGCAGATACGCAGTATTTT
CDR3: CASSVGLAVTADTQYF
size: NA
length: 16
D: TRBD2
J: TRBJ2-3
V: TRBV9

DNA: TGTGCCAGCAGCTCGGGACTAGCGGAGACCCAGTACTTC
CDR3: CASSSGLAETQYF
size: NA
length: 13
D: TRBD2
J: TRBJ2-5
V: TRBV5-5

DNA: TGTGCCAGCAGCTTCAGCGGGGCCGGGGAGCTGTTTTTT
CDR3: CASSFSGAGELFF
size: NA
length: 13
D: TRBD2
J: TRBJ2-2
V: TRBV7-7

DNA: TGTGCCACCAGTGACGACAGGCACAATCAGCCCCAGCATTTT
CDR3: CATSDDRHNQPQHF
size: NA
length: 14
D: NA
J: TRBJ1-5
V: TRBV24-1

DNA: TGTGCCAGCAGCTTGCTAGTACAGGGTCGTCAGCCCCAGCATTTT
CDR3: CASSLLVQGRQPQHF
size: NA
length: 15
D: NA
J: TRBJ1-5
V: TRBV5-5

DNA: TGTGCCAGCAGTTACAGTGGACAGGGTAACTATGGCTACACCTTC
CDR3: CASSYSGQGNYGYTF
size: NA
length: 15
D: TRBD1
J: TRBJ1-2
V: TRBV6-5

DNA: TGTGCCAGCAGCGTCGGACAGGGGACCTACAATGAGCAGTTCTTC
CDR3: CASSVGQGTYNEQFF
size: NA
length: 15
D: TRBD1
J: TRBJ2-1
V: TRBV9

DNA: TGCAGCGTTGAAGATAGAGGGGGCTATGGCTACACCTTC
CDR3: CSVEDRGGYGYTF
size: NA
length: 13
D: NA
J: TRBJ1-2
V: TRBV29-1

DNA: TGTGCCAGTAGTACGCGGGTTCAAGAGACCCAGTACTTC
CDR3: CASSTRVQETQYF
size: once
length: 13
D: NA
J: TRBJ2-5
V: TRBV19

DNA: TGTGCCAGCAGTGAAATCTCTCCCTACAATGAGCAGTTCTTC
CDR3: CASSEISPYNEQFF
size: NA
length: 14
D: NA
J: TRBJ2-1
V: TRBV6-1

DNA: TGTGCCAGCTCACCCCAGGGAGGAAGAGAAAAACTGTTTTTT
CDR3: CASSPQGGREKLFF
size: NA
length: 14
D: NA
J: TRBJ1-4
V: TRBV18

DNA: TGTGCCAGCAGTTACTCCGGGCCATCGGGGGGCTACACCTTC
CDR3: CASSYSGPSGGYTF
size: NA
length: 14
D: NA
J: TRBJ1-2
V: TRBV6-5

DNA: TGTGCCAGCAGTTATTGGCAGGGGACGAGCACCGGGGAGCTGTTTTTT
CDR3: CASSYWQGTSTGELFF
size: NA
length: 16
D: NA
J: TRBJ2-2
V: TRBV6-2/TRBV6-3

DNA: TGCGCCAGCAGGAAAACCGGGACAGGGAAAGCAGATACGCAGTATTTT
CDR3: CASRKTGTGKADTQYF
size: NA
length: 16
D: TRBD1
J: TRBJ2-3
V: TRBV5-1

DNA: TGCGCCAGCAGCCAAGAACTTGGCACCGGGGAGCTGTTTTTT
CDR3: CASSQELGTGELFF
size: NA
length: 14
D: NA
J: TRBJ2-2
V: TRBV4-1

DNA: TGTGCCAGCAGCCAAGCGGGGAGCGAGCAGTACTTC
CDR3: CASSQAGSEQYF
size: few
length: 12
D: NA
J: TRBJ2-7
V: TRBV3-1/TRBV3-2

DNA: TGTGCCAGCAGCCAAGCCGCGGGGGGGTCCAACACCGGGGAGCTGTTTTTT
CDR3: CASSQAAGGSNTGELFF
size: NA
length: 17
D: TRBD2
J: TRBJ2-2
V: TRBV7-8

DNA: TGTGCCACCACTAGCGGGGGCTCCTACAATGAGCAGTTCTTC
CDR3: CATTSGGSYNEQFF
size: NA
length: 14
D: TRBD2
J: TRBJ2-1
V: TRBV24-1